This T cell receptor beta chain was sequenced during a study of shared clonotypes between healthy human individuals. Study at large: CD4 naive and CD4 memory each took three plates per donor, while CD8 naive took two and CD8 memory one. Study observations and caveats: Researchers sampled only blood; tissue repertoires likely differ.

A remark on this clone: Antigen specificity is unknown. At the DNA level, this CDR3 is encoded by other sequences in the same sample as well.

Sequenced by immunoSEQ multiplex PCR; TCRdb stores in-frame clones only, minus some. This sample carries about 2.1 million clones, around 95% of them seen once, and the ten largest clones take about 1.7%. The CDR3 is 14 residues long. The V segment lost 5 bases and the J segment 3 bases; nucleotides outside the gene matches: 3. Per germline, CDR1 LNHDA and CDR2 SQIVND (reference sequence). Naive-designated CD8 cells lacked CD45RO, were positively enriched for CCR7, and omitted terminally differentiated effector memory CD45RA+ cells. Adult Caucasians living in Nashville, Tennessee made up all of the donors.

This TCR was sampled from a man aged 18-30 years in good health. Some clones in this sample may be carry-over from other donors' samples. The chain has TRBV19 and TRBJ2-7, with 11 bases fitting TRBD1. Sequenced material: naive CD8+ T cells from PBMCs. Here the CDR3 reads CASSFGTGGYEQYF. CDR3 coding DNA: TGTGCCAGTAGTTTTGGGACAGGGGGCTACGAGCAGTACTTC.